These T cell receptor beta chains were read from a single sample in a study of blood T cells in healthy people across ages. TCRdb re-derived calls from the 5' RACE reads in MiXCR, one entry per CDR3 protein. The sample yields fewer than 600,000 distinct CDR3 sequences, roughly a quarter seen once. These data were also reused for a study on T cells of mothers and their children.

The specimen sequenced was blood. These receptors all come from a boy aged 2-9 years in good health. Both conserved end residues are part of each CDR3. The D gene is left open where the match is weak. The size of a clone is reported for some rows only, either as once, few or many, or as a class for expanded clones.

TRBJ2-1,NA,TRBV19,TRBD2,TGTGCCAGCAAAAGCGGGAGGGGGGCAAATGAGCAGTTCTTC,CASKSGRGANEQFF
TRBJ1-3,NA,TRBV20-1,NA,TGCAGTGCCACATGGGCCTCTGGAAACACCATATATTTT,CSATWASGNTIYF
TRBJ1-1,NA,TRBV10-2,NA,TGCGCCAGCAGTACAGGGCTCTCTGAAGCTTTCTTT,CASSTGLSEAFF
TRBJ1-5,few,TRBV29-1,NA,TGCAGCGTTGCGGCGTCCCAGTCCGCTCCCCAGCATTTT,CSVAASQSAPQHF
TRBJ1-2,NA,TRBV12-3/TRBV12-4,NA,TGTGCCAGCAGTTTAGGGGGACTTCCTAACTATGGCTACACCTTC,CASSLGGLPNYGYTF
TRBJ2-2,NA,TRBV3-1,TRBD1,TGTGCCAGCAGCCCCGACAGGGGGCACACCGGGGAGCTGTTTTTT,CASSPDRGHTGELFF
TRBJ2-1,NA,TRBV3-1,NA,TGTGCCAGCAGCCAAGGGCCCAATGAGCAGTTCTTC,CASSQGPNEQFF
TRBJ2-2,few,TRBV20-1,NA,TGCAGTGCTAGATCCCCGGTCGCCGGGGAGCTGTTTTTT,CSARSPVAGELFF
TRBJ1-1,NA,TRBV12-3/TRBV12-4,NA,TGTGCCAGCAGTTCTGGGGGCAGGGGGAACACTGAAGCTTTCTTT,CASSSGGRGNTEAFF
TRBJ2-7,NA,TRBV6-2/TRBV6-3,TRBD1,TGTGCCAGCAATTACCAGGGGGCCTTGAACTACGAGCAGTACTTC,CASNYQGALNYEQYF
TRBJ2-7,few,TRBV20-1,NA,TGCAGTGCTAGAGATCTTGCCGGGAGCCCCTACGAGCAGTACTTC,CSARDLAGSPYEQYF
TRBJ2-1,few,TRBV29-1,TRBD1,TGCAGCGTTTCCAGCTTGGGACAGGGAAGGAATGAGCAGTTCTTC,CSVSSLGQGRNEQFF
TRBJ2-5,NA,TRBV12-3/TRBV12-4,NA,TGTGCCAGCAGTCCGGGGGGCGGACGGCGGACCCAGTACTTC,CASSPGGGRRTQYF
TRBJ1-2,NA,TRBV29-1,NA,TGCAGCGTTGATGGGGGTCGTGGAGACTATGGCTACACCTTC,CSVDGGRGDYGYTF
TRBJ2-2,NA,TRBV6-5,NA,TGTGCCAGGGGGGCCGGGGAGCTGTTTTTT,CARGAGELFF
TRBJ2-3,few,TRBV7-8,NA,TGTGCCAGCAGCTCTGGTCCAAATACGCAGTATTTT,CASSSGPNTQYF
TRBJ2-7,NA,TRBV7-9,TRBD2,TGTGCCAGCAGCTTCCTGGGAAAAGCCGGGGGGAACTCCTACGAGCAGTACTTC,CASSFLGKAGGNSYEQYF
TRBJ2-1,once,TRBV5-1,NA,TGCGCCAGCAGCTTTGAGCCGGGAAAATCAAATGAGCAGTTCTTC,CASSFEPGKSNEQFF
TRBJ1-5,few,TRBV20-1,NA,TGCAGTGCGGGTGGGAGAAGCAATCAGCCCCAGCATTTT,CSAGGRSNQPQHF
TRBJ2-1,NA,TRBV3-1,TRBD2,TGTGCCAGCAGCAAGAGGGGACTAGGGGGCAATGAGCAGTTCTTC,CASSKRGLGGNEQFF
TRBJ2-5,few,TRBV5-6,NA,TGTGCCAGCAGCTTGGGGGACGCGGAGACCCAGTACTTC,CASSLGDAETQYF
TRBJ2-5,NA,TRBV12-3/TRBV12-4,NA,TGTGCCAGCAGGGTAGCAGAGACCCAGTACTTC,CASRVAETQYF
TRBJ2-7,few,TRBV28,NA,TGTGCCAGCAGTTCGGCGACCAGCCAGCACTACGAGCAGTACTTC,CASSSATSQHYEQYF
TRBJ1-1,NA,TRBV5-1,NA,TGCGCCAGCAGGACAGGACTGATGAACACTGAAGCTTTCTTT,CASRTGLMNTEAFF
TRBJ2-7,few,TRBV12-3/TRBV12-4,NA,TGTGCCAGCAGTTTCAGGGGTTTCACCTACGAGCAGTACTTC,CASSFRGFTYEQYF
TRBJ2-7,few,TRBV9,NA,TGTGCCAGCAGCGCCGGGACCCCCTACGAGCAGTACTTC,CASSAGTPYEQYF
TRBJ1-1,many,TRBV2,NA,TGCGCCAGCAGCCAAGGGGAAAACACTGAAGCTTTCTTT,CASSQGENTEAFF
TRBJ2-5,few,TRBV7-2,NA,TGTGCCAGCAGCAATGACGGGCAAGAGACCCAGTACTTC,CASSNDGQETQYF
TRBJ2-7,NA,TRBV10-3,TRBD1,TGTGCCATCAGTGCGGTAGGGGGCACCTACGAGCAGTACTTC,CAISAVGGTYEQYF
TRBJ1-1,few,TRBV4-3,NA,TGCGCCAGCAGCCAAGCCCGGACCACCTTCTACACTGAAGCTTTCTTT,CASSQARTTFYTEAFF
TRBJ2-2,NA,TRBV7-7,TRBD2,TGTGCTAGCAGCCCGGCTAGCGGGAACACCGGGGAGCTGTTTTTT,CASSPASGNTGELFF
TRBJ1-5,NA,TRBV6-2/TRBV6-3,TRBD1,TGTGCCAGCAGGGGAGACAGGGGTAGGGATCAGCCCCAGCATTTT,CASRGDRGRDQPQHF
TRBJ2-5,NA,TRBV5-1,TRBD1,TGCGCCAGCAGCTTGGGGGACAGGGACTATGAGACCCAGTACTTC,CASSLGDRDYETQYF
TRBJ1-2,NA,TRBV6-5,TRBD1,TGTGCCAGCAGTCTCGGGACAGGGGGGTTAGCGACCTTC,CASSLGTGGLATF
TRBJ1-2,many,TRBV6-5,NA,TGTGCCAGCAGTCATCAGGGTGGAGGGGTTGGCTACACCTTC,CASSHQGGGVGYTF
TRBJ2-1,few,TRBV4-1,TRBD2,TGCGCCAGCGCGCGGGGGGCTAGCGGGATCAATGAGCAGTTCTTC,CASARGASGINEQFF
TRBJ1-3,few,TRBV27,NA,TGTGCCAGCAGTTTAGGGAAGAGCTCTGGAAACACCATATATTTT,CASSLGKSSGNTIYF
TRBJ2-1,NA,TRBV4-1,TRBD2,TGCGCCAGCAGCCAACCGACTAGCGGGAGTTCCAATGAGCAGTTCTTC,CASSQPTSGSSNEQFF
TRBJ1-1,NA,TRBV12-3/TRBV12-4,NA,TGTGCCAGCAGTCTAATCGACAGGCCCTACCTAGGGAACACTGAAGCTTTCTTT,CASSLIDRPYLGNTEAFF
TRBJ2-1,NA,TRBV9,NA,TGTGCCAGCACCCCAGGGGTGGGGGGGGATGAGCAGTTCTTC,CASTPGVGGDEQFF
TRBJ2-4,NA,TRBV20-1,NA,TGCAGTGCTTTCTTTAATGGGAACATTCAGTACTTC,CSAFFNGNIQYF
TRBJ2-7,few,TRBV18,TRBD1,TGTGCCAGCTCATCACAGGGGTTTTACGAGCAGTACTTC,CASSSQGFYEQYF
TRBJ1-1,NA,TRBV29-1,NA,TGCAGCGTTGTGCCAATTACTGAAGCTTTCTTT,CSVVPITEAFF
TRBJ2-3,NA,TRBV5-1,TRBD2,TGCGCCAGCAGCCCCGGGCTAGCGGGAGTATTTGATACGCAGTATTTT,CASSPGLAGVFDTQYF
TRBJ2-5,few,TRBV20-1,TRBD1,TGCAGTGCTAGGGGGGACAGGGTGTATCAAGAGACCCAGTACTTC,CSARGDRVYQETQYF
TRBJ2-3,many,TRBV5-1,NA,TGCGCCAGCAGCTTGGGGCTAGTTGGCACAGATACGCAGTATTTT,CASSLGLVGTDTQYF
TRBJ1-1,few,TRBV10-3,TRBD1,TGTGCCATCAGTCCGGACAGGGCTTCTGAAGCTTTCTTT,CAISPDRASEAFF
TRBJ2-5,few,TRBV20-1,TRBD2,TGCAGTGCTAGGGATGGGAGGTCTAGCGGGGAAGAGACCCAGTACTTC,CSARDGRSSGEETQYF
TRBJ1-5,once,TRBV5-1,NA,TGCGCCAGCAGCTTGGGGGACAACAATCAGCCCCAGCATTTT,CASSLGDNNQPQHF
TRBJ2-1,once,TRBV19,NA,TGTGCCAGCGCATACACGTCTCCTAGGAATGAGCAGTTCTTC,CASAYTSPRNEQFF
TRBJ2-6,few,TRBV7-2,NA,TGTGCCAGCAGCCATCGGGCTGGGGCCAACGTCCTGACTTTC,CASSHRAGANVLTF
TRBJ1-1,NA,TRBV28,NA,TGTGCCAGCAGTCCGCAGGCGAACACTGAAGCTTTCTTT,CASSPQANTEAFF
TRBJ1-1,NA,TRBV6-1,NA,TGTGCCAGCAGTGAAGCGTTGGCAGTTGGGGGCACTGAAGCTTTCTTT,CASSEALAVGGTEAFF
TRBJ1-2,NA,TRBV29-1,NA,TGCAGCGCTTCGTCAGATGGGGTGGTCTATGGCTACACCTTC,CSASSDGVVYGYTF
TRBJ2-5,NA,TRBV20-1,NA,TGCAGTGCTCAGAAGGTGGGAGGAGAGACCCAGTACTTC,CSAQKVGGETQYF
TRBJ1-3,few,TRBV7-9,NA,TGTGCCACCGAAGGGCGGTCTGGAAACACCATATATTTT,CATEGRSGNTIYF
TRBJ1-2,NA,TRBV7-9,NA,TGTGCCAGCAGCTTAAGAGGGATACCTAACTATGGCTACACCTTC,CASSLRGIPNYGYTF
TRBJ2-5,many,TRBV12-3/TRBV12-4,NA,TGTGCCAGCAGTTTTTCAGGGGCTGGGGAGACCCAGTACTTC,CASSFSGAGETQYF